Sequencing of this T cell receptor (beta chain) was carried out in a study of cytomegalovirus exposure and HLA in healthy donors. The PCR had 60 Vbeta and 13 Jbeta primers. The data were produced by immunoSEQ multiplex PCR, yet TCRdb's version contains in-frame clones alone and is incomplete. The sample includes around 150,000 clones, around three fifths of them seen just once. V was trimmed by 2 bases and J by 6 bases, leaving 8 bases between them. Germline CDR1 reads SGHDN; CDR2 reads FVKESK. The CDR3 has 12 residues. The J gene is TRBJ2-7, the V gene TRBV14; D is unresolved. Sequences were obtained from PBMCs. This TCR derives from a woman in her forties in good health and CMV-seronegative. Here the CDR3 DNA reads TGTGCCAGCAGCCAATCCAGTGCCGAGCAGTACTTC. This encodes CASSQSSAEQYF. Full variable domain (remainder filled in from reference TRBV14 and TRBJ2-7): EAGVTQFPSHSVIEKGQTVTLRCDPISGHDNLYWYRRVMGKEIKFLLHFVKESKQDESGMPNNRFLAERTGGTYSTLKVQPAELEDSGVYFCASSQSSAEQYFGPGTRLTVT.